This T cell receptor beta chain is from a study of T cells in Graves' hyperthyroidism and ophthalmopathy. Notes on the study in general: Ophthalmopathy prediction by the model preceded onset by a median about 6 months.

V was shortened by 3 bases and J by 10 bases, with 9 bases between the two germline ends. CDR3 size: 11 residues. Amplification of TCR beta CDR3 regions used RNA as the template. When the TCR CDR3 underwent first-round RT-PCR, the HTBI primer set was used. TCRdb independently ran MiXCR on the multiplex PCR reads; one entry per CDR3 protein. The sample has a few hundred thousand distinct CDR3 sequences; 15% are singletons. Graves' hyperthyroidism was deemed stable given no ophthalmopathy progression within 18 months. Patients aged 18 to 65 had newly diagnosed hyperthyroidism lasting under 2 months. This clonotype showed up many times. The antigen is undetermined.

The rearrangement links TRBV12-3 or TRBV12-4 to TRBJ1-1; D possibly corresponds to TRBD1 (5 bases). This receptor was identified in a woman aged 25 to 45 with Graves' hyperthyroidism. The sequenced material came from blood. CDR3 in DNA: TGTGCCAGCAGTTTTAAGGGGCTAGCTTTCTTT. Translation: CASSFKGLAFF.